The 5 T cell receptor beta chains listed next were all sequenced from one sample in a study of early T cells in non-severe SARS-CoV-2 infection. Using its own MiXCR run on the 5' RACE reads, TCRdb lists one record per CDR3 protein. In the table there are around 80,000 distinct CDR3 sequences, approximately 13% of which are singletons. The sample taken for sequencing was whole blood. All receptors come from an adult who was a healthcare worker with PCR-confirmed SARS-CoV-2 infection or an uninfected control (not recorded which).

This clonotype has just a few counts. An end of the junction differs from the germline gene, which may be a read error. V and J are TRBV30 and TRBJ2-7; D not certain. The germline V gene encodes CDR1 GTSNPN and CDR2 SVGIG (reference sequence). There are 12 residues in the CDR3. CDR3 residues: CAWSGSGYEQYF. The CDR3 DNA follows: TGTGCCTGGAGTGGGTCTGGCTACGAGCAATACTTC.

The genes are TRBV14 and TRBJ2-1; TRBD2 is a possible D gene (5 bases). The CDR3 is 14 residues long. Germline V gene sequence: CDR1 SGHDN, CDR2 FVKESK. V was clipped by 1 base and J by 2 bases, with 6 bases between them. CDR3 in amino acids: CASSQASTYNEQFF. CDR3 nucleotide sequence: TGTGCCAGCAGCCAAGCTAGCACCTACAATGAGCAGTTCTTC.

This clonotype turned up a few times. The V and J genes are TRBV28 and TRBJ2-1; no clear D gene. V lost 3 bases and J lost 9, with 9 bases in between. Germline loops: CDR1 MDHEN, CDR2 SYDVKM. This CDR3 contains 12 residues. CDR3 loop: CASSFGVFEQFF. In DNA, the CDR3 is TGTGCCAGCAGTTTTGGCGTCTTTGAGCAGTTCTTC.

V and J are TRBV11-2 and TRBJ2-2; 14 bases line up with TRBD2. The germline gives CDR1 SGHAT, CDR2 FQNNGV. V trimming: 5 bases; J trimming: 4 bases; junction bases outside the gene matches: 3. The CDR3 runs 16 residues. CDR3 sequence reads: CASSGLAGGRTGELFF. CDR3 sequence (DNA): TGTGCCAGCAGCGGACTAGCGGGGGGTCGCACCGGGGAGCTGTTTTTT. Full variable domain (remainder filled in from reference TRBV11-2 and TRBJ2-2): EAGVAQSPRYKIIEKRQSVAFWCNPISGHATLYWYQQILGQGPKLLIQFQNNGVVDDSQLPKDRFSAERLKGVDSTLKIQPAKLEDSAVYLCASSGLAGGRTGELFFGEGSRLTVL.

This clonotype was seen many times. The final CDR3 position lacks the conserved phenylalanine or tryptophan, pointing to a likely read error. This chain joins TRBV7-3 and TRBJ1-1; D possibly corresponds to TRBD1 (6 bases). Deletions cut 6 bases from V and 1 base from J, with 9 bases between. CDR3 length: 13 residues. The V gene's germline CDR1 is SGHTA and CDR2 FQGTGA. The CDR3 region has the DNA TGTGCCAGCAGACAACAGGGGAACACTGAAGCTTTCCTT. Residues: CASRQQGNTEAFL.